This TCR beta chain appears in the sequencing data of a study of CD8 T cells in Susac syndrome. Recently defined diagnostic criteria classed the Susac syndrome patients as definite or probable. Both CD4+ and CD8+ T cells were negatively isolated, and TEMRA cells underwent FACS enrichment. Reverse transcription used roughly 0.5 to 1 ug RNA and random hexamers. The method of amplification for TCR beta CDR3 was immunoSEQ multiplex PCR, covering 54 Vbeta and 13 Jbeta. One entry per CDR3 protein results from TCRdb running MiXCR on the immunoSEQ multiplex PCR reads. Here the sample spans approximately 190,000 distinct CDR3 sequences, over 75% being singletons. A single count supports this clonotype. J was trimmed by 3 bases and V by 1 base; bases with no gene match: 8. CDR1 is LGHDT, CDR2 YNNKEL, per germline (reference sequence). This CDR3 has 18 residues.

The rearrangement uses TRBV3-1 and TRBJ2-6; 8 nucleotides agree with TRBD1. The origin of this receptor is a human donor with Susac syndrome. The source material was CD4+ T cells from PBMCs. This CDR3 is CASSQAGQVFGGANVLTF. CDR3 in DNA: TGTGCCAGCAGCCAAGCGGGACAGGTTTTCGGTGGGGCCAACGTCCTGACTTTC.